This T cell receptor beta chain was found in a study of T cell repertoires in cytomegalovirus infection. Study context: Evidence of both CMV infection and a matching HLA type came from public TCR beta signatures.

This CDR3 is 13 amino acids long. Germline CDR1 MNHNS, CDR2 SASEGT. With 3 bases clipped from V and 8 bases from J, the junction kept 5 bases outside the gene matches. TCRdb redid the calling of the reads with MiXCR, one entry per CDR3 protein. The sample shows around 540,000 distinct CDR3 sequences, 33% of them seen only once. Remarks on this clonotype: The antigen is undetermined.

General study findings and limits: Carriers of CMV plus the relevant HLA were identified by cumulative public TCR beta family frequency.

This receptor was identified in a human donor in good health (CMV status not recorded). Some clones in this sample may be carry-over from other donors' samples. The chain links TRBV6-1 to TRBJ1-2; 8 bases fit TRBD1. This sample comprised cultured PBMCs, obtained from culture after CMV antigen stimulation. The CDR3 protein is CASSDLDRAGYTF. DNA for the CDR3: TGTGCCAGCAGTGACCTGGACAGGGCGGGCTACACCTTC.